This T cell receptor beta chain was observed in a study of blood T cell repertoires in COVID-19. Study as a whole: Acute and convalescent COVID-19 specimens originated in the United States, Italy and Spain. T cells, B-cell-depleted T cells, or PBMCs supplied cDNA or gDNA.

CDR1 is MNHNS and CDR2 is SASEGT in the germline V gene. The CDR3 contains 17 residues. The ends lost 4 bases at V and 3 bases at J; junction bases unmatched: 14. This clone was detected ten times or more. Authors' processing steps: Reference gene primer amplification gave nucleated cell count estimates. Data came from immunoSEQ multiplex PCR; TCRdb stores just in-frame clones and leaves some out. V and J calls and clone size come straight from that table; D and trimming were deduced from the DNA. This table holds about 400,000 clones, roughly 90% found once. This TCR was recovered from a woman aged 25 to 39 with acute or convalescent COVID-19. The V gene is TRBV6-1, the J gene TRBJ1-1, with TRBD1 identical over 7 bases. Material: peripheral blood. CDR3 residues: CASSGIRQGIRDTEAFF. CDR3 nucleotide sequence: TGTGCCAGCAGTGGGATACGACAGGGAATAAGGGACACTGAAGCTTTCTTT.